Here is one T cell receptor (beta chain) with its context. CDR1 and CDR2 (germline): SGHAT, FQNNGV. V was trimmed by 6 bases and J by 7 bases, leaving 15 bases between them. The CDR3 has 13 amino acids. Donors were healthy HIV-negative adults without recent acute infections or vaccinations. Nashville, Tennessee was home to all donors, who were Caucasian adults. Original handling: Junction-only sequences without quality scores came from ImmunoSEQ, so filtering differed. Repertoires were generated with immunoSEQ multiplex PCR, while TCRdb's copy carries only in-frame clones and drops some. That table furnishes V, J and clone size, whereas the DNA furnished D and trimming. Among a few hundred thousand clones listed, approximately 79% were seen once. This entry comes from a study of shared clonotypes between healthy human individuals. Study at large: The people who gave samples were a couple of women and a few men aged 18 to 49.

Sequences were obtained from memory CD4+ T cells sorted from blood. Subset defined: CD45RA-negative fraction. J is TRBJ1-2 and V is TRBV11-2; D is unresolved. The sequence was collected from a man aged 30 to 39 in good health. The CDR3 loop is CASSYGPVAGYTF. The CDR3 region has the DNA TGTGCCAGCAGTTATGGCCCGGTGGCTGGCTACACCTTC.